This passage covers 7 T cell receptor beta chains from one sample sequenced in a study of identical twins. From the 5' RACE reads, TCRdb called clonotypes with MiXCR, one entry per CDR3 protein. The sample lists some 330,000 distinct CDR3 sequences, 8.5% to 10% occurring once. The sequencing sample was made of naive T cells sorted from blood. All receptors come from a woman aged 45-60 years in good health.

This clonotype was recorded many times. The chain has TRBV29-1 and TRBJ2-5, with D maybe TRBD2 (5 bases). Looked up from germline, CDR1 is SQVTM and CDR2 is ANQGSEA. This CDR3 region has 12 residues. V dropped 2 bases and J dropped 5 bases, with 9 bases sitting between them. The CDR3 spells CSVEPLAETQYF. The CDR3 bases are TGCAGCGTTGAACCCCTAGCCGAGACCCAGTACTTC.

This clonotype was counted between two and nine times. The chain links TRBV12-3 or TRBV12-4 to TRBJ1-3; the match to TRBD1 covers 8 bases. The CDR3 totals 14 residues. The junction had 6 bases not matched to a gene; V was cut back by 8 bases and J by 3 bases. The CDR3 loop is CASGQGAFGNTIYF. The CDR3, as DNA: TGTGCCAGCGGCCAGGGGGCGTTTGGAAACACCATATATTTT.

This clonotype was recorded many times. This rearrangement joins TRBV4-1 to TRBJ2-3; D may be TRBD1 (5 bases). This CDR3 comprises 18 residues. Germline lookup yields CDR1 MGHRA and CDR2 YSYEKL. Deletions cut 1 base from V and 8 bases from J, with 25 bases between. The CDR3 coding sequence is TGCGCCAGCAGCCAAGGTGCAGGGAACCGCCGGACCCCCTCTACGCAGTATTTT. It translates to CASSQGAGNRRTPSTQYF.

This clonotype was observed a handful of times. V usage is TRBV20-1 and J usage is TRBJ1-1; D ambiguous. CDR3 length: 15 residues. CDR1 DFQATT and CDR2 SNEGSKA come from the germline V gene (reference sequence). Trimming removed 6 bases from V and 8 bases from J, with 25 bases in between. The CDR3 protein is CSAPTSSGHGPEAFF. CDR3 in DNA: TGCAGTGCCCCAACCTCATCCGGGCATGGTCCGGAAGCTTTCTTT.

This clonotype was seen only a few times. J is TRBJ2-5 and V is TRBV9, with unresolved D. The CDR3 has 14 residues. V was pared by 0 bases and J by 6 bases, with 12 bases between. Germline assignment: CDR1 SGDLS and CDR2 YYNGEE. The CDR3 is CASSVARRKKTQYF. The CDR3 region has the DNA TGTGCCAGCAGCGTAGCTAGGCGGAAGAAGACCCAGTACTTC.

The chain employs TRBV24-1 and TRBJ2-5, with 13 bases matching TRBD2. The CDR3 has 15 amino acids. Germline V gives CDR1 KGHDR, CDR2 SFDVKD. The V and J ends lost 4 bases and 5 bases, in that order; junction bases with no gene match: 3. The CDR3 nucleotides read TGTGCCACCAGTGACCCGACTAGCGGGAGGGAGACCCAGTACTTC. This encodes CATSDPTSGRETQYF.

This clonotype was seen many times. V is TRBV12-3 or TRBV12-4 and J is TRBJ2-3; D is uncertain. V shed 3 bases and J shed 4 bases, with 8 bases lying between them. This CDR3 contains 13 residues. CDR3 loop: CASSLREADTQYF. The DNA of the CDR3 is TGTGCCAGCAGTTTGAGAGAGGCAGATACGCAGTATTTT.